This T cell receptor beta chain was found in a study of blood T cell repertoires in COVID-19 (TCRdb year 2020). General notes on the study: The collaborator samples originated in the United States, Italy and Spain and spanned the acute and convalescent phases of COVID-19. The samples were drawn from the first 160 participants of the ongoing ImmuneRACE study and from 1,254 subjects provided by 6 global collaborators. Where HLA class I and class II types were available, the types were taken from metadata supplied by the sample provider, not from assay-based typing. The sample metadata nearly always contained a de-identified subject ID, COVID-19 status, age in years and sex. The repertoires were made available in a free public database intended to serve as a resource for research on the immune response to SARS-CoV-2. Deeply sampled blood TCRbeta repertoires from subjects exposed to, actively infected with, or recovered from COVID-19 were included in the dataset. The material from the prospective study consisted of cDNA or gDNA derived from T cells, B-cell-depleted T cells, or PBMCs.

The immunoSEQ Assay, a bias-controlled multiplex PCR, was used to amplify TCRbeta CDR3 regions from genomic DNA. As for the original processing: The number of nucleated cells in each sample was estimated by amplification of reference gene primers within the assay. To quantify the absolute abundance of each unique TCRbeta CDR3 rearrangement, sequence reads were collapsed and filtered. Productive Simpson clonality was computed per sample as the square root of Simpson's diversity index over productive rearrangements. TCRdb stores this immuneACCESS table with in-frame sequences only. Part of the clones is absent; in the studies checked, under half of the shortfall reflects unresolved V genes, and no reason is known for the rest. V and J calls plus clone size are reproduced from that table; the DNA served to infer D and trimming. The sample table holds 140,000 or so clones, of which roughly four fifths were seen once. Of the sample, roughly 3% falls within the top ten clones.

Each collaborating institution followed its own protocols to collect whole blood in K2EDTA tubes. For TCRbeta analysis, collaborator samples were shipped as frozen whole blood, as isolated PBMCs, or as DNA extracted from either sample type. The full study reports these points: The quantity of clinical and demographic metadata differed by source and by participant and was supplied without curation.

The CDR3 has 15 amino acids, counting the end cysteine and phenylalanine. Only the CDR3 portion is preserved as DNA: 45 bases, with reading frame beginning at the first base. V is cut back by 4 bases and J by 6 bases, with 5 bases in the junction unmatched. The germline V gene specifies SGDLS as CDR1 and YYNGEE as CDR2. About this clone: Its antigen specificity is not known. No clone much larger than this one lies a single base away; base qualities are absent.

The receptor was isolated from a woman older than 75 with acute or convalescent COVID-19. The rearrangement joined TRBV9 to TRBJ1-5, with 12 junctional bases fitting TRBD1. Sequencing was done on a sample of peripheral blood. The DNA is TGTGCCAGCAGCCCCGGGACAGGGGGCCGTCAGCCCCAGCATTTT. Its protein is CASSPGTGGRQPQHF. Extended through the reference TRBV9 and TRBJ1-5 proteins, this CDR3 yields the full variable domain: DSGVTQTPKHLITATGQRVTLRCSPRSGDLSVYWYQQSLDQGLQFLIQYYNGEERAKGNILERFSAQQFPDLHSELNLSSLELGDSALYFCASSPGTGGRQPQHFGDGTRLSIL.